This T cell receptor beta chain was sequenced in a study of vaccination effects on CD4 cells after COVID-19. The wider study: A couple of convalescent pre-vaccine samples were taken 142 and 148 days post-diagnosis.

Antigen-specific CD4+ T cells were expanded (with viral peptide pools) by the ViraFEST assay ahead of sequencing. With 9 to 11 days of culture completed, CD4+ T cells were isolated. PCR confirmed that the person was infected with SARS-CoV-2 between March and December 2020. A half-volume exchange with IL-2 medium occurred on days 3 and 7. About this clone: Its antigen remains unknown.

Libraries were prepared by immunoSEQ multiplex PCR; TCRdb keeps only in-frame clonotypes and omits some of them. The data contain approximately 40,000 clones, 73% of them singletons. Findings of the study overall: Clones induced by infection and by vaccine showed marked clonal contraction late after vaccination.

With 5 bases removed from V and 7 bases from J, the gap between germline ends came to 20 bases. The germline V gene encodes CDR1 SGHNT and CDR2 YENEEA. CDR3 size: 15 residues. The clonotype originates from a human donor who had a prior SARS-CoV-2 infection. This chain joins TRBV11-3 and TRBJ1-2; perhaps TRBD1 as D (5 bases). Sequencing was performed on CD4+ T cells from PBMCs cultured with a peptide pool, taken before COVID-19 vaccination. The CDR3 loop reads CASSPRGGEESGYTF. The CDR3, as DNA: TGTGCCAGCAGCCCCCGGGGGGGGGAGGAAAGTGGCTACACCTTC. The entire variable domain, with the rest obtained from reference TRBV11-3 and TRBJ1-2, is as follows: EAGVVQSPRYKIIEKKQPVAFWCNPISGHNTLYWYLQNLGQGPELLIRYENEEAVDDSQLPKDRFSAERLKGVDSTLKIQPAELGDSAVYLCASSPRGGEESGYTFGSGTRLTVV.